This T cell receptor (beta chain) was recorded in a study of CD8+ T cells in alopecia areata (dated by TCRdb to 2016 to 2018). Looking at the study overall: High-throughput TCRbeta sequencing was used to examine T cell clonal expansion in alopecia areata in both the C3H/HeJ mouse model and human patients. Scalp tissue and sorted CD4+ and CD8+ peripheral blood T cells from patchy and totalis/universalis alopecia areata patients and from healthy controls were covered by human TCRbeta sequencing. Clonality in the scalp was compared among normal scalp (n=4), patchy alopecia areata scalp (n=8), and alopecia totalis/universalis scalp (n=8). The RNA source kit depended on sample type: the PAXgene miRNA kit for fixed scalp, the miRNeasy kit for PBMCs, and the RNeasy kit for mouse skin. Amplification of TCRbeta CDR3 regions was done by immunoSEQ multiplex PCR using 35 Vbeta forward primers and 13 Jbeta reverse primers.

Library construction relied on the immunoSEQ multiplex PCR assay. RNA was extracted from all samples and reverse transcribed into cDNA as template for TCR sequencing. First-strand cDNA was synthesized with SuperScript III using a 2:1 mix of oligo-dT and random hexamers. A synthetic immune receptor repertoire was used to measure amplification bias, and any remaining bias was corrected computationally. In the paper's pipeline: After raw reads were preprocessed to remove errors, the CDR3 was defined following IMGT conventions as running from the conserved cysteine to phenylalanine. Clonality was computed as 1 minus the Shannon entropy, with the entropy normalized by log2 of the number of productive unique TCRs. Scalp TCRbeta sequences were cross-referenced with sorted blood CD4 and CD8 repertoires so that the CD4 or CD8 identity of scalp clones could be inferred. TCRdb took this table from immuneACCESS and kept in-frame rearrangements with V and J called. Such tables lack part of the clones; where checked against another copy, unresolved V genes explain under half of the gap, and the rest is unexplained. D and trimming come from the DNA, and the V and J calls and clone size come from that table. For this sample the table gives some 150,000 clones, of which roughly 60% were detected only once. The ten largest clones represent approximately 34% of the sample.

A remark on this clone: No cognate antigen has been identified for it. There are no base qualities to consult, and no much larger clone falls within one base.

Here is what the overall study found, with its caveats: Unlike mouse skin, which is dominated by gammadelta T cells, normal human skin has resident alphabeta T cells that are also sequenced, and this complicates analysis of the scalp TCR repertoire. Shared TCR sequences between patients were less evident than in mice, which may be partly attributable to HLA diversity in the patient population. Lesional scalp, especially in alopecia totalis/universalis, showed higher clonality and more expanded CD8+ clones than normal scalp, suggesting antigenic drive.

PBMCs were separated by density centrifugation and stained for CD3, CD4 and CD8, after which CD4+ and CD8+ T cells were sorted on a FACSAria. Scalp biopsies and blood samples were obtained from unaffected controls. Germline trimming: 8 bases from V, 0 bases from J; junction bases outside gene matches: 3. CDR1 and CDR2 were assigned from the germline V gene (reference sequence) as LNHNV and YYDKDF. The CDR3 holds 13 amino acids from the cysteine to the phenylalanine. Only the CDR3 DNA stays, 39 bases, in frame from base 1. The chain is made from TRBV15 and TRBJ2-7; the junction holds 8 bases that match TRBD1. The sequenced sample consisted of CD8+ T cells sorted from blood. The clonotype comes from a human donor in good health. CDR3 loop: CATRDRTSYEQYF. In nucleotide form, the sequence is TGTGCCACCCGGGACAGGACCTCCTACGAGCAGTACTTC.